The source of this T cell receptor (beta chain) is a study of OX40 agonist ivuxolimab in advanced cancers. Looking at the study overall: Patients assigned to dose escalation were diagnosed with hepatocellular carcinoma, melanoma, renal cell or head and neck cancer. The group had a mean age of around 60 years, ranged from about 20 to 79, and was approximately 81% male.

The table came from immunoSEQ multiplex PCR; TCRdb's copy has only in-frame clones and leaves some out. The sample carries just over 95,000 clones, roughly 90% recorded once. The study, taken as a whole, reports: Expansion of clones was among the lowest in partial responders at 0.1-3.0 mg/kg.

Germline loops: CDR1 SGHNT, CDR2 YYREEE (reference sequence). The J segment lost 3 bases and the V segment lost 4 bases, leaving 12 bases of the junction unmatched. This CDR3 is 16 amino acids long. As concerns this clone: The antigen remains undetermined.

The receptor was derived from an adult with an advanced solid tumor such as melanoma, head and neck, liver or kidney cancer. V usage is TRBV5-4 and J usage is TRBJ2-5; 7 nucleotides agree with TRBD2. Sequencing used CD4+ or CD8+ T cells sorted from blood, obtained in a trial of the OX40 agonist ivuxolimab. The CDR3 here is CASSPNLPGGEETQYF. CDR3 sequence (DNA): TGTGCCAGCAGCCCAAATCTTCCGGGAGGAGAAGAGACCCAGTACTTC. The whole variable domain, filled in from reference TRBV5-4 and TRBJ2-5, reads ETGVTQSPTHLIKTRGQQVTLRCSSQSGHNTVSWYQQALGQGPQFIFQYYREEENGRGNFPPRFSGLQFPNYSSELNVNALELDDSALYLCASSPNLPGGEETQYFGPGTRLLVL.